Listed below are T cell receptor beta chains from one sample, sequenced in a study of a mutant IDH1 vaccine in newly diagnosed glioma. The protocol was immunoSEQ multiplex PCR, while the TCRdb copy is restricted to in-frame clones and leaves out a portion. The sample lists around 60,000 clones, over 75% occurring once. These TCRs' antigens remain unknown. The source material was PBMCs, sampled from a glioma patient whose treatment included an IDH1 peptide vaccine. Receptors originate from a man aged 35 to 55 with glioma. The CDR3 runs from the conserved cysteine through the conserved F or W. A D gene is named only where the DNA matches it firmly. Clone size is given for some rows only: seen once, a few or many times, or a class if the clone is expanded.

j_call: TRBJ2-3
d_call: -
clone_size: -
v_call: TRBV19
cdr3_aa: CASSERGRSDTQYF
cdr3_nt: TGTGCCAGTAGTGAACGGGGGCGATCGGATACGCAGTATTTT

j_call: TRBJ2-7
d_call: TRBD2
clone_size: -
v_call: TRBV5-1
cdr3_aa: CASSFGLATYEQYF
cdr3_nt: TGCGCCAGCAGCTTCGGACTAGCGACCTACGAGCAGTACTTC

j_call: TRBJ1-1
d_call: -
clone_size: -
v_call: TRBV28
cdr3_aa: CASYYGVNTEAFF
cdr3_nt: TGTGCCAGCTATTACGGCGTGAACACTGAAGCTTTCTTT

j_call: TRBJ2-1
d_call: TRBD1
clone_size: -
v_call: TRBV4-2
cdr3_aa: CASRPRQGKHDTYNEQFF
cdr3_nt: TGTGCCAGCAGGCCCAGACAGGGCAAACACGATACCTACAATGAGCAGTTCTTC

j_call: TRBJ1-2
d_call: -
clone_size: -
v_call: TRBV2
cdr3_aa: CASRLFYGYTF
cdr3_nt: TGTGCCAGCCGACTTTTCTATGGCTACACCTTC

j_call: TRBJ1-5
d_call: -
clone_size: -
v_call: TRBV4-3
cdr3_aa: CASSQDSRGSNQPQHF
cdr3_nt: TGCGCCAGCAGCCAAGATAGCAGGGGAAGCAATCAGCCCCAGCATTTT

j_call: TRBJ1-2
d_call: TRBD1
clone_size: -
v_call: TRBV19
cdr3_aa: CASSAQGQDYGYTF
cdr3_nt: TGTGCCAGTAGTGCACAGGGACAGGACTATGGCTACACCTTC

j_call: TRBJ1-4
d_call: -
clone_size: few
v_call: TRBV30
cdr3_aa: CAWSVGSKKLFF
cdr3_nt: TGTGCCTGGAGTGTAGGCAGTAAAAAACTGTTTTTT

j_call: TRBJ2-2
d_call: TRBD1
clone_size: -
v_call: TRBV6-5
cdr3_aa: CASSSTGVNTGELFF
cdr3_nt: TGTGCCAGCAGTTCGACAGGGGTGAACACCGGGGAGCTGTTTTTT

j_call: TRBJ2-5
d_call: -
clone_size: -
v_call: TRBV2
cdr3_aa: CASSPSGRQETQYF
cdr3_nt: TGTGCCAGCAGTCCGAGCGGGCGCCAAGAGACCCAGTACTTC

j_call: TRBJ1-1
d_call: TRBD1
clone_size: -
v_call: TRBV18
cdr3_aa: CASSGDRDTEAFF
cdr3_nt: TGTGCCAGCTCGGGGGACAGGGACACTGAAGCTTTCTTT

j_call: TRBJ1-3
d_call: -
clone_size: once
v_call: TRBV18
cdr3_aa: CASSPPTSGGNTIYF
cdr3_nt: TGTGCCAGCTCACCACCGACATCAGGTGGAAACACCATATATTTT

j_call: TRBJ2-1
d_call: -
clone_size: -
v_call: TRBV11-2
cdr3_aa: CASSFRTASYNEQFF
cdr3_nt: TGTGCCAGCAGCTTCCGGACGGCTTCCTACAATGAGCAGTTCTTC

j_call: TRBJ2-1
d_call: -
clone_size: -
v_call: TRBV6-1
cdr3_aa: CASSLQGPYNEQFF
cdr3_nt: TGTGCCAGCAGTTTACAGGGCCCCTACAATGAGCAGTTCTTC

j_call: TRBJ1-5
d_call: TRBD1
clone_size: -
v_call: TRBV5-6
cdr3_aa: CASSRGQGFYQPQHF
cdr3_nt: TGTGCCAGCAGCCGAGGACAGGGCTTCTATCAGCCCCAGCATTTT

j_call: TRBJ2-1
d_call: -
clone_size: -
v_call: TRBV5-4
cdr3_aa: CASSLIPGTPFWDEQFF
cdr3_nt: TGTGCCAGCAGCTTGATCCCCGGGACCCCATTCTGGGATGAGCAGTTCTTC

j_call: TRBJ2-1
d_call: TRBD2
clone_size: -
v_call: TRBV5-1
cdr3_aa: CASSTSGGYAEQFF
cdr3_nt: TGCGCCAGCAGCACTAGCGGGGGGTACGCTGAGCAGTTCTTC

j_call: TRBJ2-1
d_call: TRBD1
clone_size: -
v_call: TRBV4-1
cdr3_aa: CASSQATAGQGAPGQFF
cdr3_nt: TGCGCCAGCAGCCAAGCGACGGCCGGACAGGGGGCGCCTGGGCAGTTCTTC

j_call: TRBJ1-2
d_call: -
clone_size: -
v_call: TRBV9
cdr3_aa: CASSPSPPLSLRYGYTF
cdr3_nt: TGTGCCAGCAGCCCATCACCCCCCCTCAGCCTCCGATATGGCTACACCTTC

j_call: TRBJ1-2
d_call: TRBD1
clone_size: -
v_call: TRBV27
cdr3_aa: CASSTLQGVRGYTF
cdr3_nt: TGTGCCAGCAGTACACTACAGGGGGTTAGGGGCTACACCTTC

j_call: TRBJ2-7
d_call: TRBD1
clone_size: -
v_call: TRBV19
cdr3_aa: CASSMTGEAYYEQYF
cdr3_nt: TGTGCCAGTAGTATGACAGGGGAGGCTTACTACGAGCAGTACTTC

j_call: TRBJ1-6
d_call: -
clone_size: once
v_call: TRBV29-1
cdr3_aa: CSVLLSYNSPLHF
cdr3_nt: TGCAGCGTACTGTTGTCCTATAATTCACCCCTCCACTTT

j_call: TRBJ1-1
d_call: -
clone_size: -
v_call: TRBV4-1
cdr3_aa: CASSQPGTHTEAFF
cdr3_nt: TGCGCCAGCAGCCAACCCGGGACCCACACTGAAGCTTTCTTT

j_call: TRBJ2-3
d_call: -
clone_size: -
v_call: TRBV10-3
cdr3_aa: CAISEGRGSTDTQYF
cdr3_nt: TGTGCCATCAGTGAGGGAAGGGGGAGCACAGATACGCAGTATTTT

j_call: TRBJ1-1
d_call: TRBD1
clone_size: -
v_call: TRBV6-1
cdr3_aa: CASSRTGGMNTEAFF
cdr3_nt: TGTGCCAGCAGTAGGACAGGGGGCATGAACACTGAAGCTTTCTTT

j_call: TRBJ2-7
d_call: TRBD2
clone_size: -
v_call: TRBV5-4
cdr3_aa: CASSPAGGSYEQYF
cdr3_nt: TGTGCCAGCAGTCCAGCGGGAGGCTCCTACGAGCAGTACTTC

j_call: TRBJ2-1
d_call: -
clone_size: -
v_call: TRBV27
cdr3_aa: CASSNRTAHLSYNEQFF
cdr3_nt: TGTGCCAGCAGTAACAGGACAGCCCATTTGTCCTACAATGAGCAGTTCTTC

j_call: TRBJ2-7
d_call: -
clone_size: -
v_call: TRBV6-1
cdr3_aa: CASGRDNSYEQYF
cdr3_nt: TGTGCCTCCGGCCGGGACAACTCCTACGAGCAGTACTTC

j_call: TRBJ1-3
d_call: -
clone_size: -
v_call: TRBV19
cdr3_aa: CASSITGRGRGNTIYF
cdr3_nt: TGTGCCAGTAGTATCACTGGTCGGGGGCGCGGAAACACCATATATTTT

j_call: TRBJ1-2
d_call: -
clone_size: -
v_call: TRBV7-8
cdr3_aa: CASSLRPGIRYGYTF
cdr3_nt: TGTGCCAGCAGCTTACGTCCGGGGATACGGTATGGCTACACCTTC

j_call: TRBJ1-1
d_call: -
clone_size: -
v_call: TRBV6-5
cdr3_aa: CASSARFLAFF
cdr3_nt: TGTGCCAGCAGCGCCCGGTTTTTGGCTTTCTTT

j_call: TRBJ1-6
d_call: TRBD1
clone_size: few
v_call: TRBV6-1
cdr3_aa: CASSEGTGATYNSPLHF
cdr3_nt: TGTGCCAGCAGTGAAGGGACAGGGGCTACCTATAATTCACCCCTCCACTTT

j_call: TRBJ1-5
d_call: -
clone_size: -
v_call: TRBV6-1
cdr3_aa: CASWGQGRLNQPQHF
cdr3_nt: TGTGCCAGCTGGGGCCAGGGCAGACTCAATCAGCCCCAGCATTTT

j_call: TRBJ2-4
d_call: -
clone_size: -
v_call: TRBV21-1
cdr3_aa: CASSKEDRTKNIQYF
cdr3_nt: TGTGCCAGCAGCAAAGAGGACAGGACCAAAAACATTCAGTACTTC

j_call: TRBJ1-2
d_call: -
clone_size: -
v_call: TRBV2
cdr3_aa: CASSEGSRATYGYTF
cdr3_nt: TGTGCCAGCAGTGAAGGATCCAGGGCTACGTATGGCTACACCTTC

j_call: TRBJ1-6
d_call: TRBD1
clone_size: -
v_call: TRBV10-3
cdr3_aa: CAISGQGYNSPLHF
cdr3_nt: TGTGCCATCAGCGGACAGGGCTATAATTCACCCCTCCACTTT

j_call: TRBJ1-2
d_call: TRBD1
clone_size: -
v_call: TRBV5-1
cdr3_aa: CASSLGQLTGAYGYTF
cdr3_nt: TGCGCCAGCAGCTTGGGACAGCTCACAGGGGCCTATGGCTACACCTTC

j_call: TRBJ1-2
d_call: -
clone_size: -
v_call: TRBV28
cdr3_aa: CASSLYNPLSGYGYTF
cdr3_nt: TGTGCCAGCAGTTTATACAACCCACTCTCCGGGTATGGCTACACCTTC

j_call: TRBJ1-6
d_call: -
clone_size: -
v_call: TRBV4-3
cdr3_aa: CASSQDLPGRRVYNSPLHF
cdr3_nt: TGCGCCAGCAGCCAAGATTTACCGGGACGGAGGGTTTATAATTCACCCCTCCACTTT

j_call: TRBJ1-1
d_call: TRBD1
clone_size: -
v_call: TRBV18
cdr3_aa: CASSGQGVLNTEAFF
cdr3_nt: TGTGCCAGCTCAGGACAGGGGGTATTGAACACTGAAGCTTTCTTT

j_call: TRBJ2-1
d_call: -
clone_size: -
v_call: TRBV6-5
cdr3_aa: CASSPTGNEQFF
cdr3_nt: TGTGCCAGCAGCCCGACAGGCAATGAGCAGTTCTTC

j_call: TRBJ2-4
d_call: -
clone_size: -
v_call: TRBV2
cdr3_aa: CASSPGLNIQYF
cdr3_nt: TGTGCCAGCAGTCCGGGACTAAACATTCAGTACTTC

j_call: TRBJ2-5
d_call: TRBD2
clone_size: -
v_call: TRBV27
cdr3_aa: CASSIRLAVGAQYF
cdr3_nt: TGTGCCAGCAGTATCAGACTAGCGGTGGGGGCCCAGTACTTC

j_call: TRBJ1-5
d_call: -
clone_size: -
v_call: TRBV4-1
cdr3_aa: CASSHRDGSNQPQHF
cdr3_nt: TGCGCCAGCAGCCACCGGGACGGTAGCAATCAGCCCCAGCATTTT

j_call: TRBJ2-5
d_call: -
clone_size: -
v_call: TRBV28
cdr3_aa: CASSLPSSGQTYQETQYF
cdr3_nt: TGTGCCAGCAGTTTGCCTTCTTCGGGACAAACGTACCAAGAGACCCAGTACTTC

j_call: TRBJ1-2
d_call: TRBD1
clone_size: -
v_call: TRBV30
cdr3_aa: CAWSGDRGNYGYTF
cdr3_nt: TGTGCCTGGAGCGGGGACAGGGGAAACTATGGCTACACCTTC